The rows below give T cell receptor beta chains drawn from one sample of a study of blood T cell repertoires in COVID-19. Clones were sequenced by immunoSEQ multiplex PCR, and TCRdb holds only the in-frame ones, with some missing. The sample shows some 150,000 clones, 85% to 90% of them seen only once. The sample consisted of peripheral blood. These receptor sequences come from a woman aged 55-69 years with acute or convalescent COVID-19. Both conserved end residues are part of each CDR3. A D gene is named only where the DNA matches it firmly. Clone size is given for some rows only: seen once, a few or many times, or a class if the clone is expanded.

V gene	D gene	clone size	J gene	CDR3 protein	CDR3 DNA
TRBV5-1	.	.	TRBJ1-1	CASGGGRPNTEAFF	TGCGCCAGCGGAGGAGGGCGCCCGAACACTGAAGCTTTCTTT
TRBV4-1	.	once	TRBJ2-7	CASSQLTGSYEQYF	TGCGCCAGCAGCCAATTGACAGGCTCCTACGAGCAGTACTTC
TRBV4-2	.	.	TRBJ2-1	CASSQDRRGPTIANEQFF	TGTGCCAGCAGCCAAGATCGGCGGGGGCCGACAATCGCCAATGAGCAGTTCTTC
TRBV7-9	.	.	TRBJ2-5	CASSPWGGQETQYF	TGTGCCAGCAGCCCCTGGGGGGGCCAGGAGACCCAGTACTTC
TRBV11-3	.	.	TRBJ1-2	CASSLFPDLGGYTF	TGTGCCAGCAGCTTATTTCCAGACCTAGGAGGCTACACCTTC
TRBV5-4	.	few	TRBJ1-2	CASSPTTGTGYTF	TGTGCCAGCAGCCCCACAACAGGGACCGGCTACACCTTC
TRBV19	.	.	TRBJ2-3	CASSIGAADTDTQYF	TGTGCCAGTAGTATCGGAGCAGCCGACACAGATACGCAGTATTTT
TRBV10-2	TRBD1	few	TRBJ1-5	CASRGQEEFQPQHF	TGCGCCAGCAGGGGACAGGAGGAATTTCAGCCCCAGCATTTT
TRBV4-1	TRBD1	.	TRBJ1-1	CASSPDRAITEAFF	TGCGCCAGCAGCCCGGACAGGGCAATCACTGAAGCTTTCTTT
TRBV9	.	.	TRBJ2-5	CASSVAVAQETQYF	TGTGCCAGCAGCGTAGCTGTAGCTCAAGAGACCCAGTACTTC
TRBV7-6	.	.	TRBJ2-2	CASLLRTVNTGELFF	TGTGCCAGCCTCCTAAGGACAGTGAACACCGGGGAGCTGTTTTTT
TRBV5-5	TRBD1	.	TRBJ2-7	CASSYYPGTGDEQYF	TGTGCCAGCAGTTATTACCCGGGGACAGGGGATGAGCAGTACTTC
TRBV20-1	.	.	TRBJ1-1	CSASPGHTEAFF	TGCAGTGCTAGTCCGGGTCACACTGAAGCTTTCTTT
TRBV9	TRBD2	.	TRBJ2-1	CASSVPASGGAVGYNEQFF	TGTGCCAGCAGCGTCCCGGCTAGCGGGGGGGCTGTTGGCTACAATGAGCAGTTCTTC
TRBV7-3	TRBD1	.	TRBJ1-2	CASSLVGQASGYTF	TGTGCCAGCAGCTTAGTTGGACAGGCCTCTGGCTACACCTTC
TRBV28	TRBD2	.	TRBJ2-1	CASSFWGTSGLSSYNEQFF	TGTGCCAGCAGTTTCTGGGGGACTAGCGGCCTGTCTTCCTACAATGAGCAGTTCTTC
TRBV5-5	TRBD1	once	TRBJ2-5	CASSYLGQFQETQYF	TGTGCCAGCAGCTATTTGGGACAGTTCCAAGAGACCCAGTACTTC
TRBV11-3	TRBD1	.	TRBJ1-1	CASSPGGRRGNTEAFF	TGTGCCAGCAGCCCAGGGGGGCGAAGGGGGAACACTGAAGCTTTCTTT
TRBV14	TRBD1	.	TRBJ1-6	CASSFWTGEASPLHF	TGTGCCAGCAGCTTTTGGACAGGGGAGGCTTCACCCCTCCACTTT
TRBV25-1	.	.	TRBJ1-1	CASRGTGNTEAFF	TGTGCCAGCAGGGGGACTGGGAACACTGAAGCTTTCTTT
TRBV15	TRBD2	few	TRBJ2-5	CATSTRGGSETQYF	TGTGCCACCAGCACTCGCGGGGGGTCGGAGACCCAGTACTTC
TRBV28	TRBD1	.	TRBJ1-6	CASRDRTGEGSPLHF	TGTGCCAGCAGGGATAGGACAGGGGAGGGATCACCCCTCCACTTT
TRBV7-2	.	.	TRBJ1-1	CASSLTRGTEAFF	TGTGCCAGCAGCTTGACGCGGGGCACTGAAGCTTTCTTT
TRBV28	.	.	TRBJ1-1	CASTPSQGQNTEAFF	TGTGCCAGCACCCCGTCGCAGGGACAGAACACTGAAGCTTTCTTT
TRBV7-2	TRBD2	.	TRBJ2-3	CASSLDPSGGTQYF	TGTGCCAGCAGCTTAGACCCTAGCGGGGGTACGCAGTATTTT
TRBV5-1	TRBD2	many	TRBJ2-1	CASSLEQGLPFYNEQFF	TGCGCCAGCAGCTTGGAGCAGGGACTACCCTTTTACAATGAGCAGTTCTTC
TRBV5-4	.	.	TRBJ1-1	CASRTRGSVAEAFF	TGTGCCAGCAGGACCCGGGGGTCTGTGGCTGAAGCTTTCTTT
TRBV3-1/TRBV3-2	.	.	TRBJ1-1	CASSQDRNTEAFF	TGTGCCAGCAGCCAAGATAGGAACACTGAAGCTTTCTTT
TRBV5-1	.	once	TRBJ2-7	CASSFTSPLVDEQYF	TGCGCCAGCAGCTTCACTAGTCCCCTGGTGGACGAGCAGTACTTC
TRBV4-1	.	.	TRBJ2-3	CASSQDGGRFSTDTQYF	TGCGCCAGCAGCCAGGACGGGGGGCGATTTAGCACAGATACGCAGTATTTT
TRBV7-2	TRBD2	.	TRBJ2-5	CASSRLAGVGETQYF	TGTGCCAGCAGCCGCCTCGCGGGGGTGGGGGAGACCCAGTACTTC
TRBV10-3	TRBD1	few	TRBJ1-1	CAISDHDRGHAQAFF	TGTGCCATCAGTGACCACGACAGGGGCCATGCGCAAGCTTTCTTT
TRBV6-1	.	.	TRBJ1-2	CASSEPGLAEGYTF	TGTGCCAGCAGTGAACCGGGATTAGCCGAGGGCTACACCTTC
TRBV5-1	.	few	TRBJ1-3	CASSLQGALSGNTIYF	TGCGCCAGCAGCCTACAAGGGGCCCTCTCTGGAAACACCATATATTTT
TRBV6-5	.	.	TRBJ1-3	CASSYSIGSTIYF	TGTGCCAGCAGTTACTCGATAGGGAGCACCATATATTTT
TRBV2	.	.	TRBJ2-7	CASRQLVGYEQYF	TGTGCCAGCAGACAGTTGGTTGGCTACGAGCAGTACTTC
TRBV11-3	.	.	TRBJ2-7	CASSPRQDSTYEQYF	TGTGCCAGCAGCCCCAGACAGGATTCCACCTACGAGCAGTACTTC
TRBV7-6	TRBD1	.	TRBJ1-4	CASSYRGPNEKLFF	TGTGCCAGCAGCTACAGGGGTCCTAATGAAAAACTGTTTTTT
TRBV6-5	.	.	TRBJ2-2	CASSQQGTGELFF	TGTGCCAGCAGTCAACAGGGCACCGGGGAGCTGTTTTTT
TRBV11-2	.	.	TRBJ2-7	CASSASGLTSEQYF	TGTGCCAGCAGCGCCTCGGGACTCACTAGCGAGCAGTACTTC
TRBV6-6	.	.	TRBJ2-2	CASSYRSANTGELFF	TGTGCCAGCAGTTACCGCAGCGCTAACACCGGGGAGCTGTTTTTT
TRBV7-3	TRBD2	.	TRBJ2-3	CASSSWTSADTQYF	TGTGCCAGCAGCTCCTGGACTAGCGCAGATACGCAGTATTTT
TRBV15	.	.	TRBJ2-3	CATSRSRGGVTDTQYF	TGTGCCACCAGCAGGTCTAGGGGGGGAGTCACAGATACGCAGTATTTT
TRBV30	TRBD1	.	TRBJ1-2	CAWSVGQGARGYTF	TGTGCCTGGAGTGTGGGTCAGGGGGCGCGAGGCTACACCTTC
TRBV7-2	TRBD1	.	TRBJ2-3	CASSSKTLGGWSTDTQYF	TGTGCCAGCAGCTCTAAAACCCTAGGGGGCTGGAGCACAGATACGCAGTATTTT
TRBV10-3	TRBD1	few	TRBJ2-7	CATRDSYEQYF	TGTGCCACCCGGGACAGCTACGAGCAGTACTTC
TRBV10-3	.	once	TRBJ1-2	CAISVSWGGRYGYTF	TGTGCCATCAGTGTATCTTGGGGGGGCCGCTATGGCTACACCTTC
TRBV11-3	TRBD1	.	TRBJ2-3	CASSPRTGSYTDTQYF	TGTGCCAGCAGCCCTAGGACAGGGTCCTACACAGATACGCAGTATTTT
TRBV18	TRBD1	.	TRBJ1-1	CASSGPGQGDTEAFF	TGTGCCAGCTCTGGACCGGGACAGGGAGACACTGAAGCTTTCTTT
TRBV9	TRBD1	.	TRBJ1-3	CASSQTGFNSGNTIYF	TGTGCCAGCAGCCAGACAGGGTTCAACTCTGGAAACACCATATATTTT
TRBV5-1	TRBD1	.	TRBJ2-7	CASSFGTASYEQYF	TGCGCCAGCAGTTTCGGGACAGCCTCCTACGAGCAGTACTTC
TRBV4-1	.	.	TRBJ1-1	CASSQSSEAFF	TGCGCCAGCAGCCAATCATCTGAAGCTTTCTTT